These 5 T cell receptor beta chains share one sample of origin, sequenced in a study of blood T cell repertoires in COVID-19. Method: immunoSEQ multiplex PCR; TCRdb's copy keeps in-frame clones and lacks some. The sample has more than 55,000 clones; 70% to 90% are singletons. Sequences were obtained from peripheral blood. These receptors originate from a woman older than 75 with acute or convalescent COVID-19.

CDR3 in amino acids: CASSPNLGTGGLETQYF. The CDR3 DNA reads TGTGCCAGCAGCCCTAATCTCGGGACAGGGGGCCTGGAGACCCAGTACTTC. V gene TRBV5-5 combines with J gene TRBJ2-5; TRBD1 aligns across 12 bases. The length of the CDR3 is 17 residues. V was clipped by 4 bases and J by 5 bases; unmatched bases: 12. In germline, CDR1 is SGHKS, CDR2 YYEKEE (reference sequence).

This chain connects TRBV9 to TRBJ2-1; 9 bases align to TRBD2. There are 15 residues in the CDR3. The ends lost 4 bases at V and 5 bases at J; junction bases unmatched: 7. Germline lookup yields CDR1 SGDLS and CDR2 YYNGEE. As DNA, the CDR3 is TGTGCCAGCAGCATCCGGACTAGCGCCGACAATGAGCAGTTCTTC. Translated, it gives CASSIRTSADNEQFF.

The V and J genes are TRBV19 and TRBJ1-2; TRBD1 matches 10 bases. The CDR3 runs to 15 residues. Germline V gives CDR1 LNHDA, CDR2 SQIVND (reference sequence). J lost 3 bases, V lost 5 bases, and 6 bases had no gene match. CDR3: CASSDRGRIDYGYTF. Written as DNA, the CDR3 is TGTGCCAGTAGTGACAGGGGGCGAATAGACTATGGCTACACCTTC.

CDR3 nucleotide sequence: TGTGCCAGCAGCGTAGCTGGCGGGCTCAATGAGCAGTTCTTC. Protein product: CASSVAGGLNEQFF. This chain uses TRBV9 with TRBJ2-1; a weak D match, TRBD2 (5 bases). CDR3 length equals 14 residues. In germline, CDR1 is SGDLS, CDR2 YYNGEE. V lost 0 bases and J lost 6, with 10 bases in between.

The chain combines TRBV7-3 with TRBJ2-3; 7 nucleotides align to TRBD1. This CDR3 comprises 16 residues. The trim removed 4 bases at V and 2 bases at J, leaving 9 bases unmatched. Germline CDR1 and CDR2: SGHTA and FQGTGA. The CDR3 region has the DNA TGTGCCAGCAGCTCCCATCGACAGGGAATCACAGATACGCAGTATTTT. This codes for CASSSHRQGITDTQYF.